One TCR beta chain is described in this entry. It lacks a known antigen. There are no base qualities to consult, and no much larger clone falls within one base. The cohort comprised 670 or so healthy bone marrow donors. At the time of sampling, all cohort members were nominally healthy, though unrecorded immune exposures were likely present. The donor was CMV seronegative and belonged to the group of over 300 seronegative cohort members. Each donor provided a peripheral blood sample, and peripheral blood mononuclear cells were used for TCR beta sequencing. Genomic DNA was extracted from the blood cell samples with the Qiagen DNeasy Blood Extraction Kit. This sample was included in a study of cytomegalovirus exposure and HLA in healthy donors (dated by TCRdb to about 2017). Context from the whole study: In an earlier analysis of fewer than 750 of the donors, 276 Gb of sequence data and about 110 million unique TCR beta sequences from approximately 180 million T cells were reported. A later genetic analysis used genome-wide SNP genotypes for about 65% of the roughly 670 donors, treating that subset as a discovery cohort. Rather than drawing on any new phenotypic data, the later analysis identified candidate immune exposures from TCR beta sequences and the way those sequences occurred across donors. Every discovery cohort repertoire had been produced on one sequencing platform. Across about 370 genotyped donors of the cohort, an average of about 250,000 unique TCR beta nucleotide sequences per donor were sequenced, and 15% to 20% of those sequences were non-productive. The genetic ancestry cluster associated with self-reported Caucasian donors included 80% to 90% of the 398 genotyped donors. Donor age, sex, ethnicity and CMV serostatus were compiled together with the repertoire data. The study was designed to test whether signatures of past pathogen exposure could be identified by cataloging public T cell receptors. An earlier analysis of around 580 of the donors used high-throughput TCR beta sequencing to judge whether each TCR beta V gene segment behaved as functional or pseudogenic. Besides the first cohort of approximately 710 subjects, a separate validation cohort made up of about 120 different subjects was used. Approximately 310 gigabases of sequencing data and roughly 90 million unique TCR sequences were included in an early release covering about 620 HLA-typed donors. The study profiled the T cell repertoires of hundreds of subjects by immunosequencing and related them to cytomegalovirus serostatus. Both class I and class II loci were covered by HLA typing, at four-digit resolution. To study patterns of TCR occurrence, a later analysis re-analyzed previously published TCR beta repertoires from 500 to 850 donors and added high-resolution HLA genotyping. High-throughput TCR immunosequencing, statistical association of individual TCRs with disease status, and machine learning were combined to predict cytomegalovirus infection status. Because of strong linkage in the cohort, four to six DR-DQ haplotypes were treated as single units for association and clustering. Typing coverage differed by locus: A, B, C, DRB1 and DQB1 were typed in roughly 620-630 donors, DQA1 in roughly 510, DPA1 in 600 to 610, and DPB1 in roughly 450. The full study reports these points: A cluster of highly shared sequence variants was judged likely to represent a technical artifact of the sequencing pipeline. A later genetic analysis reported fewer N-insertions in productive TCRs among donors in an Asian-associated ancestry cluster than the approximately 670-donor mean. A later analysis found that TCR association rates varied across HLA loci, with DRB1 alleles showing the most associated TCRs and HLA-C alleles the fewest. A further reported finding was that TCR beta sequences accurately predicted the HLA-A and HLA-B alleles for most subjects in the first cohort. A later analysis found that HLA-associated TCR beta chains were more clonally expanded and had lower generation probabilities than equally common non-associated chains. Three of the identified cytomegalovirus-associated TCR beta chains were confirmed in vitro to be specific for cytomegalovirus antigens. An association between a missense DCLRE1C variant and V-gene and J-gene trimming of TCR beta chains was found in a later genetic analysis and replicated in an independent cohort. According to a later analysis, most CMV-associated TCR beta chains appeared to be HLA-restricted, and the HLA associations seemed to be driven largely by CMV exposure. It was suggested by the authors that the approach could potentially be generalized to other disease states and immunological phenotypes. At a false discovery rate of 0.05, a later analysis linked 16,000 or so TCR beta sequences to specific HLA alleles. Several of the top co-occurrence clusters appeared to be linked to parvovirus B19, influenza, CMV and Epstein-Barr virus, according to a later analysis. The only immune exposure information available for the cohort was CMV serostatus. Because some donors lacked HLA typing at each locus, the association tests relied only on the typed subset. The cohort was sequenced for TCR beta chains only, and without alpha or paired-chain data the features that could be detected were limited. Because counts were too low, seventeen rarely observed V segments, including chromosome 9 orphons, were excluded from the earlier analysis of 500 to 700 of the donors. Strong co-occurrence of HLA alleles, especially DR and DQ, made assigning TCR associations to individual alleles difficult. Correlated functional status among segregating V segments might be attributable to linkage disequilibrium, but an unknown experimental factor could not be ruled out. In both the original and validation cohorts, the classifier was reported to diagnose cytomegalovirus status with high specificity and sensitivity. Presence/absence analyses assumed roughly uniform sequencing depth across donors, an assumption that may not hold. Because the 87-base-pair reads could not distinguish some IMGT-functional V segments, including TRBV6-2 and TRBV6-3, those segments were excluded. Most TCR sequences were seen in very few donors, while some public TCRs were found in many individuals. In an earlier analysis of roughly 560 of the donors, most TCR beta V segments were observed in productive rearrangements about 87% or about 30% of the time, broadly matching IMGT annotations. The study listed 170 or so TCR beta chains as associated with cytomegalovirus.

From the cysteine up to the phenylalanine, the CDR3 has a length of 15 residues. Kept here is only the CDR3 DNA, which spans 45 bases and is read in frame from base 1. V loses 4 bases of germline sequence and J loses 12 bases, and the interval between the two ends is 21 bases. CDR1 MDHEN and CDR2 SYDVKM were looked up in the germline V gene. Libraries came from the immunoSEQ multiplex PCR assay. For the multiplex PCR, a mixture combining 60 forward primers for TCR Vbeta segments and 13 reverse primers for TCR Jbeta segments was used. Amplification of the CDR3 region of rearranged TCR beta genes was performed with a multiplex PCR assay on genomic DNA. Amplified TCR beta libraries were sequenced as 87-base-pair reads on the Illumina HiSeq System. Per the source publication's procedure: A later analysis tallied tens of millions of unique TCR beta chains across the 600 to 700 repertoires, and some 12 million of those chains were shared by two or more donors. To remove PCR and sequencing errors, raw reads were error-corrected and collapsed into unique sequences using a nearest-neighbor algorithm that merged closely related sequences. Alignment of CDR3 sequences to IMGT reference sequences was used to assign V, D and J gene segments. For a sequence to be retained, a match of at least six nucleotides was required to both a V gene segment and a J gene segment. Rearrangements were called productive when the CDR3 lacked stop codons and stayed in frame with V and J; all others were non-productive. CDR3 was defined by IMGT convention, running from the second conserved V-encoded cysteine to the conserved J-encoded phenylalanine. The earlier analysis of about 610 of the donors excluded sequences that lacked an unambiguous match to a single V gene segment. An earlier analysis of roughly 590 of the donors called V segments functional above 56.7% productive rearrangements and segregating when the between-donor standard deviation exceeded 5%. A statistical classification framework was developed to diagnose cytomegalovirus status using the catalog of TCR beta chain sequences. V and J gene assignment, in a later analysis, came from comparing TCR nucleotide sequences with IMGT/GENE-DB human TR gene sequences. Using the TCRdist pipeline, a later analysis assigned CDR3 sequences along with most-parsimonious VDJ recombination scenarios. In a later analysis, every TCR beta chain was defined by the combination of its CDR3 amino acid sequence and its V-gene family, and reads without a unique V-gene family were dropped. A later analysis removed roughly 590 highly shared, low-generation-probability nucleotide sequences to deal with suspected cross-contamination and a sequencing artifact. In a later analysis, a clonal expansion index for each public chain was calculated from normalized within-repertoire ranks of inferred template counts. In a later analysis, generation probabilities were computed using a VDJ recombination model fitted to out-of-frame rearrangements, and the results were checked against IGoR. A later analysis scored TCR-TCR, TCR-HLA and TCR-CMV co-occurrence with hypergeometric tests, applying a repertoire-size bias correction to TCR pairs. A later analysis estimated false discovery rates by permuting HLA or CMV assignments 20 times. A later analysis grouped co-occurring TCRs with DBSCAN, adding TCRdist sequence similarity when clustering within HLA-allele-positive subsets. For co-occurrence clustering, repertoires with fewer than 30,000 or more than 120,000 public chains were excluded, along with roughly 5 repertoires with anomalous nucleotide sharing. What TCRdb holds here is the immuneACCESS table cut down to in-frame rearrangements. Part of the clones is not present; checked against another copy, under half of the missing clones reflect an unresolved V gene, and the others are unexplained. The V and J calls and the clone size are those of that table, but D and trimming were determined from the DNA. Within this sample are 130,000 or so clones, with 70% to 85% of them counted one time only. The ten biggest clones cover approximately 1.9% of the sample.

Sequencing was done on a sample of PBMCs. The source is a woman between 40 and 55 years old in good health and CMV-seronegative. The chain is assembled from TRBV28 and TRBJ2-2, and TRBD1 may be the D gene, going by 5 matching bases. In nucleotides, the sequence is TGTGCCAGCAGTTATTGGACACAAGACCCCTTTAAGCTGTTTTTT. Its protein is CASSYWTQDPFKLFF.